Each of the 10 T cell receptor beta chains below was sequenced from the same sample in a study of molecular identifiers for immune sequencing clone quantification. TCRdb analysed the PCR reads with MiXCR anew, one entry per CDR3 protein. The sample carries 250,000 to 400,000 distinct CDR3 sequences, about a fifth recorded once. Sequenced: naive CD8+ T cells from blood, with Jurkat cell RNA spiked in. Subset here: FACS-sorted CD8+CD4-CCR7+CD45RA+ naive T cells. The receptors were sampled from a human donor in good health. Some libraries in this study had Jurkat cell RNA spiked in.

The table lists this clonotype with a few counts. The chain recombines TRBV11-3 with TRBJ2-5; a possible D gene is TRBD2 (5 bases). Germline V gives CDR1 SGHNT, CDR2 YENEEA. Trimming removed 1 base from V and 2 bases from J, with 17 bases in between. CDR3 size: 17 residues. The CDR3: CASSLGIGSESQETQYF. Written as DNA, the CDR3 is TGTGCCAGCAGCTTAGGTATAGGTAGCGAGAGTCAAGAGACCCAGTACTTC.

Many counts were recorded for this clonotype. V and J are TRBV7-9 and TRBJ2-5, with D hard to call. In germline, CDR1 is SEHNR, CDR2 FQNEAQ (reference sequence). Trimming pared 2 bases from V and 1 base from J, leaving 5 bases between. This CDR3 has 13 residues. CDR3 sequence reads: CASSLLLQETQYF. The CDR3 bases are TGTGCCAGCAGCTTATTACTCCAAGAGACCCAGTACTTC.

There are a few counts of this clonotype. The chain joins TRBV29-1 to TRBJ2-7; 7 nucleotides agree with TRBD1. The V and J ends lost 2 bases and 1 base, in that order; junction bases with no gene match: 5. This CDR3 comprises 14 residues. Germline V CDR1 and CDR2: SQVTM, ANQGSEA. DNA of the CDR3: TGCAGCGTTGAACTAGAGGGGGCATCCTACGAGCAGTACTTC. Protein product: CSVELEGASYEQYF.

This clonotype was counted at least ten times. The V call is TRBV7-9, the J call TRBJ1-1; D is uncertain. The V end was cut by 5 bases, the J end by 2 bases, with 3 bases between. Germline CDR1 is SEHNR and CDR2 is FQNEAQ (reference sequence). The CDR3 length is 11 residues. This CDR3 is CASSANTEAFF. For the CDR3, the DNA is TGTGCCAGCAGCGCTAACACTGAAGCTTTCTTT.

As regards this clonotype: Being one base from a much bigger clone, this may be a read error. The rearrangement links TRBV6-2 or TRBV6-3 to TRBJ1-5, with TRBD1 matching 7 bases. The germline V gene encodes CDR1 MNHEY and CDR2 SVGEGT. This CDR3 region has 19 residues. The V gene end was trimmed by 0 bases and the J gene end by 5 bases; junction bases not matched to a gene: 16. CDR3 amino acids: CASSYSPRDRRPTDQPQHF. The DNA for the CDR3 is TGTGCCAGCAGTTACTCCCCAAGGGACAGAAGACCTACGGATCAGCCCCAGCATTTT.

In this sample, this clonotype turned up many times. The rearrangement links TRBV27 to TRBJ2-7, with 9 bases that match TRBD2. V trimming: 4 bases; J trimming: 2 bases; junction bases outside the gene matches: 6. Germline CDR1 MNHEY, CDR2 SMNVEV (reference sequence). CDR3 length: 15 residues. The CDR3, as DNA: TGTGCCAGCAGTTCCCGGACTAGCGCAACCTACGAGCAGTACTTC. Translated: CASSSRTSATYEQYF.

This clonotype was detected ten times or more. The chain uses TRBV29-1 and TRBJ1-2; no clear D gene. V was clipped by 0 bases and J by 3 bases, with 14 bases between them. The germline CDR1 and CDR2 sequences are SQVTM and ANQGSEA. The CDR3 runs 15 residues. CDR3 sequence: CSVEDRSGGYYGYTF. The CDR3 DNA sequence: TGCAGCGTTGAAGATAGAAGCGGTGGGTACTATGGCTACACCTTC.

A note on this clonotype: This may stem from a read error, because a much larger clone lies one nucleotide away. The V call is TRBV20-1, the J call TRBJ1-6, with 7 positions matching TRBD1. Germline-derived CDR1 and CDR2 are DFQATT and SNEGSKA (reference sequence). This CDR3 has 17 residues. The CDR3 protein is CGATTTGISSYNSPLHF. The CDR3 DNA reads as TGCGGTGCTACGACGACAGGGATTAGCTCCTATAATTCACCCCTCCACTTT.

This clonotype appeared a few times. CDR3 sequence reads: CASSLAGGPGLDTQYF. As DNA, the CDR3 is TGTGCCAGCAGCCTAGCGGGGGGGCCTGGTTTAGATACGCAGTATTTT. The rearrangement links TRBV6-5 to TRBJ2-3; the match to TRBD2 covers 12 bases. The CDR3 has 16 amino acids. J gave up 5 bases and V 6 bases, and 9 bases lay outside the gene matches. CDR1 and CDR2 from the germline V gene are MNHEY and SVGAGI.

At least ten counts were recorded for this clonotype. The CDR3 nucleotides are TGTGCCTGGGAGGACTCTAATGAGCAGTTCTTC. As protein: CAWEDSNEQFF. V usage is TRBV30 and J usage is TRBJ2-1; D may be TRBD2 (5 bases). The CDR3 has 11 residues. Germline CDR1 GTSNPN, CDR2 SVGIG (reference sequence). Trimming removed 5 bases from V and 7 bases from J, with 9 bases in between.